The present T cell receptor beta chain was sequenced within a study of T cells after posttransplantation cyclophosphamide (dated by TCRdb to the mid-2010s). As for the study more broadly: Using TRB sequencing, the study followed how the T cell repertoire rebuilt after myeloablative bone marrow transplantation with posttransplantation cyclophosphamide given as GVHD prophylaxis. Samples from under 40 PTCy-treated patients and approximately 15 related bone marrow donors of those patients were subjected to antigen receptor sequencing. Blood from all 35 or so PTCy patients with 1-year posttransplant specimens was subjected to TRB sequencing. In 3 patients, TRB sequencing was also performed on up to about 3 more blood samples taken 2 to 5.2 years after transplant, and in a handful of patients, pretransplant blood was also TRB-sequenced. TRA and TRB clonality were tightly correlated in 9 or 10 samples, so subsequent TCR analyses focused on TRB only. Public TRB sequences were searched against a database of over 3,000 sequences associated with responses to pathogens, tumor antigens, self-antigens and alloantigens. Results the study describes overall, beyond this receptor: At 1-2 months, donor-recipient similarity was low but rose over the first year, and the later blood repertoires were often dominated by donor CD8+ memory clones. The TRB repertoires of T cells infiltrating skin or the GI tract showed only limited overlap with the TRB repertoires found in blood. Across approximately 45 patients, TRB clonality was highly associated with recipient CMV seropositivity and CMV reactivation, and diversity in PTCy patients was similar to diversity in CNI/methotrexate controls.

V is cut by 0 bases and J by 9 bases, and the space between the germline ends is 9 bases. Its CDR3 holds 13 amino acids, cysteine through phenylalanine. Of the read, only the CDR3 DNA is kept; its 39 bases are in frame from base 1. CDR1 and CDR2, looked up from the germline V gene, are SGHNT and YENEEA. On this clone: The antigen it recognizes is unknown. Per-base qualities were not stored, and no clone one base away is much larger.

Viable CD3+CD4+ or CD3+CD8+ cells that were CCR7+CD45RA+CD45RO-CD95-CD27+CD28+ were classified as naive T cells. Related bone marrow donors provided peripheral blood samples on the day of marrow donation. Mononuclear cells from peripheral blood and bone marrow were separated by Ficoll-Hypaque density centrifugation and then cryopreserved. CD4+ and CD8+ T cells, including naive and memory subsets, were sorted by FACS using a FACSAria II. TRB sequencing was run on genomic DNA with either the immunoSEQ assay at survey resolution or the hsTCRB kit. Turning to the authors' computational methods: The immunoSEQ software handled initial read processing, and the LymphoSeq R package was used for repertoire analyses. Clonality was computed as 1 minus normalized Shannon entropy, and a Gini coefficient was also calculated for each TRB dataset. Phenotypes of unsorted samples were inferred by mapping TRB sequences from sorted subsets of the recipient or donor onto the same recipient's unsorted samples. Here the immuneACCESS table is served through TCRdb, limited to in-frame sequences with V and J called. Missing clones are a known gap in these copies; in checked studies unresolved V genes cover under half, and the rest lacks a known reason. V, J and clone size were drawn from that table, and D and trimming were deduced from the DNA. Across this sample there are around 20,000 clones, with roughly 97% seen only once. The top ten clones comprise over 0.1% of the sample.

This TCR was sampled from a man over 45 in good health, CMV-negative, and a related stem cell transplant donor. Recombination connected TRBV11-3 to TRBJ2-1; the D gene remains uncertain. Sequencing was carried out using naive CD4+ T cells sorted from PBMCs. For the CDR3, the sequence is CASSLDTNGEQFF. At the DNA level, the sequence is TGTGCCAGCAGCTTAGATACTAACGGTGAGCAGTTCTTC.